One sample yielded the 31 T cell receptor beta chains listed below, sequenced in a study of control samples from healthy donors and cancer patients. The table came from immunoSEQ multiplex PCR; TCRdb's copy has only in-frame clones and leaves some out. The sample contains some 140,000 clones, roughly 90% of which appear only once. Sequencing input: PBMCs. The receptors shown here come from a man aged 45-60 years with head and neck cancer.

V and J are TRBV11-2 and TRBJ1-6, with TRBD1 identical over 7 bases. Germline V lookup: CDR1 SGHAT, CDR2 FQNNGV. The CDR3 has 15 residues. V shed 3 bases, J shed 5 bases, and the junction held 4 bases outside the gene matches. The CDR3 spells CASSFRDSDNSPLHF. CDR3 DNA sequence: TGTGCCAGCAGCTTTCGGGACAGCGATAATTCACCCCTCCACTTT.

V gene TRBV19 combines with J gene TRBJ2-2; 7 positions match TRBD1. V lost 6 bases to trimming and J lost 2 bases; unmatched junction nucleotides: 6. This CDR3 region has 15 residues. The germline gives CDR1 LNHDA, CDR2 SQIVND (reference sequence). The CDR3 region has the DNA TGTGCCAGTAGCAGGGGGAAACAAAACACCGGGGAGCTGTTTTTT. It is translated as CASSRGKQNTGELFF.

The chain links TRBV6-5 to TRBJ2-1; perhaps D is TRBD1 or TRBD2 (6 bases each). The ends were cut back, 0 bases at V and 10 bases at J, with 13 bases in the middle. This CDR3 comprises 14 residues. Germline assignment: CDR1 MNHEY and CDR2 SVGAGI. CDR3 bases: TGTGCCAGCAGTTACTCTGCGGGGCAGGGGGAGCAGTTCTTC. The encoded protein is CASSYSAGQGEQFF.

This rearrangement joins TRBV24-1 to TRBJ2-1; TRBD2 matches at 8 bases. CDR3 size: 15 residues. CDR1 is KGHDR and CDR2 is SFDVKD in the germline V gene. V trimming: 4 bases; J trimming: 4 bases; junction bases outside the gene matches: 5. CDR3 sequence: CATSDQRGPYNEQFF. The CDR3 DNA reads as TGTGCCACCAGTGACCAGCGGGGGCCTTACAATGAGCAGTTCTTC.

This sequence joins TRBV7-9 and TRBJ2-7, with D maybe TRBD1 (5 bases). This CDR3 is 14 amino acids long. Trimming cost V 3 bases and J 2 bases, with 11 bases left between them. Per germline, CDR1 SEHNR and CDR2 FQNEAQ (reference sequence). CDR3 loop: CASSFFFRAYEQYF. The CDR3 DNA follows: TGTGCCAGCAGCTTTTTCTTCAGGGCCTACGAGCAGTACTTC.

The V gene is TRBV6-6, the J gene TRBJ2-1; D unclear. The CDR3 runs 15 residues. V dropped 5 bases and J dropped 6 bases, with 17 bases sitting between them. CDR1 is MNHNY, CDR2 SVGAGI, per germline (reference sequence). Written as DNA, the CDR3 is TGTGCCAGCAGTCTCCAAGGGTTAAAGATCAATGAGCAGTTCTTC. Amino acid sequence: CASSLQGLKINEQFF.

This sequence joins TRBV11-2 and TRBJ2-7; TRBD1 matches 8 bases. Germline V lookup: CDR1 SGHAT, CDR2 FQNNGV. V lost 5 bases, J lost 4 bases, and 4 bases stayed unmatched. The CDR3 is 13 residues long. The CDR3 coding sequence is TGTGCCAGCAGCCCCGGACAGGGTTACGAGCAGTACTTC. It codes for CASSPGQGYEQYF. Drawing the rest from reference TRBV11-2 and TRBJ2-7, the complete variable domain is EAGVAQSPRYKIIEKRQSVAFWCNPISGHATLYWYQQILGQGPKLLIQFQNNGVVDDSQLPKDRFSAERLKGVDSTLKIQPAKLEDSAVYLCASSPGQGYEQYFGPGTRLTVT.

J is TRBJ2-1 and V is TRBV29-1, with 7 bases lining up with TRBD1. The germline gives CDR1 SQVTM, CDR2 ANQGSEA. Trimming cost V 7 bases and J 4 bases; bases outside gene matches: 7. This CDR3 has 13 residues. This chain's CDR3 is CSADRESYNEQFF. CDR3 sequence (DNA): TGCAGCGCCGACAGGGAATCGTACAATGAGCAGTTCTTC.

CDR3 bases: TGTGCCAGCAGCTTGGACGACCTCTCTGGGGCCAACGTCCTGACTTTC. Its translation: CASSLDDLSGANVLTF. V is TRBV11-2 and J is TRBJ2-6, with D unresolved. The V end was cut by 3 bases, the J end by 0 bases, with 9 bases between. The CDR3 spans 16 residues. Germline loops: CDR1 SGHAT, CDR2 FQNNGV. Looking up the rest from reference TRBV11-2 and TRBJ2-6 gives the full variable domain: EAGVAQSPRYKIIEKRQSVAFWCNPISGHATLYWYQQILGQGPKLLIQFQNNGVVDDSQLPKDRFSAERLKGVDSTLKIQPAKLEDSAVYLCASSLDDLSGANVLTFGAGSRLTVL.

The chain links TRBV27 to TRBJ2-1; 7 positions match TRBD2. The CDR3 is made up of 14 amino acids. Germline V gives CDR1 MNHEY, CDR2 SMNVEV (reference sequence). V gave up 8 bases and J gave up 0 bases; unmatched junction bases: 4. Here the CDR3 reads CASWDYGSYNEQFF. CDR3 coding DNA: TGTGCCAGCTGGGACTACGGCTCCTACAATGAGCAGTTCTTC.

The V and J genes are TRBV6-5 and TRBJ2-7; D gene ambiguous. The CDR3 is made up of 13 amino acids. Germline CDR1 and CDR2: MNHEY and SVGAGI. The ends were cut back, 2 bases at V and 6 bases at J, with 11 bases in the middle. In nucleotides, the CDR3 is TGTGCCAGCAGTTACCGGGCTAAGGCCGAGCAGTACTTC. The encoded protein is CASSYRAKAEQYF.

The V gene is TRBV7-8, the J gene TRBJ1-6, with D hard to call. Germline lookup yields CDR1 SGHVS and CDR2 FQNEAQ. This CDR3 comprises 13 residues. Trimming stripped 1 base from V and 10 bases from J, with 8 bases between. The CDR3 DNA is TGTGCCAGCAGCTTAGATTTAGGGTCACCCCTCCACTTT. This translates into CASSLDLGSPLHF.

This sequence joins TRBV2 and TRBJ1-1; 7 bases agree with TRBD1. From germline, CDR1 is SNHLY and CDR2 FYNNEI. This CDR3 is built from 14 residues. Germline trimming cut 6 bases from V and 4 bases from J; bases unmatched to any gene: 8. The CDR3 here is CASRDRVSSTEAFF. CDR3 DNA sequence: TGTGCCAGCAGAGACAGGGTATCAAGCACTGAAGCTTTCTTT.

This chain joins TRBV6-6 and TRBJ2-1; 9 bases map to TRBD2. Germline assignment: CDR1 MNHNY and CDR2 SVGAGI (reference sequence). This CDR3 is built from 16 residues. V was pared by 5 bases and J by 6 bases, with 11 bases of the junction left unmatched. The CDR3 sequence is CASSHRGGGAGNEQFF. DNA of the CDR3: TGTGCCAGCAGTCACCGTGGCGGGGGGGCTGGCAATGAGCAGTTCTTC.

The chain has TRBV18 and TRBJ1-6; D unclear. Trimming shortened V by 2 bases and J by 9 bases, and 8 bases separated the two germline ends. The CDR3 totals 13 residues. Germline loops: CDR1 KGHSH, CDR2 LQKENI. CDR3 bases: TGTGCCAGCTCACCAGGAAACGGTTCACCCCTCCACTTT. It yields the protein CASSPGNGSPLHF.

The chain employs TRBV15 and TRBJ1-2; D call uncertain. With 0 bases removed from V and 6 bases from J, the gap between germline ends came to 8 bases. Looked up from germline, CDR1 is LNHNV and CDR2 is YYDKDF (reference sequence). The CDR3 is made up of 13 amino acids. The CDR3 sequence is CATSRDVGNGYTF. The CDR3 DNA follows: TGTGCCACCAGCAGAGATGTGGGGAATGGCTACACCTTC.

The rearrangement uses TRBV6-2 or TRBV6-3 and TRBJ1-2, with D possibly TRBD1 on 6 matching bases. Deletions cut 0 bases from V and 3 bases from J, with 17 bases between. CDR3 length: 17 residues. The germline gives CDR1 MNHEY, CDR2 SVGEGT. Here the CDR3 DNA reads TGTGCCAGCAGTTACTCGAGCAGGGGAGGCGGGGACTATGGCTACACCTTC. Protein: CASSYSSRGGGDYGYTF.

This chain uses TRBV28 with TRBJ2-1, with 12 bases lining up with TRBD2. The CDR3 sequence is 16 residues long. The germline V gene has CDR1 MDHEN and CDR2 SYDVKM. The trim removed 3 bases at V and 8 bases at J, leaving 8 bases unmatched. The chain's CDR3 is CASSFPGTSGSDEQFF. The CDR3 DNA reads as TGTGCCAGCAGTTTCCCCGGGACTAGCGGGTCGGATGAGCAGTTCTTC. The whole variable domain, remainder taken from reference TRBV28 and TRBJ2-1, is DVKVTQSSRYLVKRTGEKVFLECVQDMDHENMFWYRQDPGLGLRLIYFSYDVKMKEKGDIPEGYSVSREKKERFSLILESASTNQTSMYLCASSFPGTSGSDEQFFGPGTRLTVL.

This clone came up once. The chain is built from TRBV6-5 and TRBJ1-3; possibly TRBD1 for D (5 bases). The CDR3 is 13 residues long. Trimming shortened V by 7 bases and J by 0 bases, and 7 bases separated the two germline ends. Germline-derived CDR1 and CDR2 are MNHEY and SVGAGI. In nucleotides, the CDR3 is TGTGCCAGCAAGGGGAGCTCTGGAAACACCATATATTTT. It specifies CASKGSSGNTIYF.

CDR3 in amino acids: CSVGQSLNQPQHF. The DNA of the CDR3 is TGCAGCGTTGGCCAGAGCCTCAATCAGCCCCAGCATTTT. J is TRBJ1-5 and V is TRBV29-1; D uncertain. The CDR3 extends over 13 amino acids. The V gene's germline CDR1 is SQVTM and CDR2 ANQGSEA. V lost 4 bases and J lost 3, with 10 bases in between. The full variable domain, rest sourced from reference TRBV29-1 and TRBJ1-5, is SAVISQKPSRDICQRGTSLTIQCQVDSQVTMMFWYRQQPGQSLTLIATANQGSEATYESGFVIDKFPISRPNLTFSTLTVSNMSPEDSSIYLCSVGQSLNQPQHFGDGTRLSIL.

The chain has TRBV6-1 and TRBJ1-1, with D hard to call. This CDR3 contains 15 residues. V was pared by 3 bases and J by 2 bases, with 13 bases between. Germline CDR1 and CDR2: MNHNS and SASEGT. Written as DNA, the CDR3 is TGTGCCAGCAGTGATAGAGGACGGTTAAACACTGAAGCTTTCTTT. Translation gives CASSDRGRLNTEAFF.

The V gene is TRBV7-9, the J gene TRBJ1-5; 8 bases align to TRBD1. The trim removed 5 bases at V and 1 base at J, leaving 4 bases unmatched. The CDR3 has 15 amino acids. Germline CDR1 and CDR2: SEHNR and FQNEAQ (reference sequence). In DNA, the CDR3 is TGTGCCAGCAGCACGGACAGGGAAAGCAATCAGCCCCAGCATTTT. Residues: CASSTDRESNQPQHF.

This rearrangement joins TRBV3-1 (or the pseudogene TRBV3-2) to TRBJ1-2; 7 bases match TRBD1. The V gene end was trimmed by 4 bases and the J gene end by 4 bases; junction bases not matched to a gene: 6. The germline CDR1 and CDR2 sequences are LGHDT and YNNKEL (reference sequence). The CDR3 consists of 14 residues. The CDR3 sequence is CASSLGTETYGYTF. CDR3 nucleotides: TGTGCCAGCAGCCTCGGGACAGAGACCTATGGCTACACCTTC.

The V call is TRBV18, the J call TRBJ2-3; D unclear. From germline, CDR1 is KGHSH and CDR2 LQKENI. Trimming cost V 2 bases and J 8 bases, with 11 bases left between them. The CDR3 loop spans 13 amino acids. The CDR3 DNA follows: TGTGCCAGCTCACCAGAGGACGATCTTACGCAGTATTTT. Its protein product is CASSPEDDLTQYF. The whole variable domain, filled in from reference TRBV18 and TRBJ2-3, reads NAGVMQNPRHLVRRRGQEARLRCSPMKGHSHVYWYRQLPEEGLKFMVYLQKENIIDESGMPKERFSAEFPKEGPSILRIQQVVRGDSAAYFCASSPEDDLTQYFGPGTRLTVL.

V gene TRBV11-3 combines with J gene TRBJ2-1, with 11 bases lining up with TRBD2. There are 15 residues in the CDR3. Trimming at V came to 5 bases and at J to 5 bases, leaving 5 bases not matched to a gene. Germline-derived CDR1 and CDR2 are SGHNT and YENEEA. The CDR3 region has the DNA TGTGCCAGCAGCGCCGGGACTAGCGGAAACAATGAGCAGTTCTTC. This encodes CASSAGTSGNNEQFF.

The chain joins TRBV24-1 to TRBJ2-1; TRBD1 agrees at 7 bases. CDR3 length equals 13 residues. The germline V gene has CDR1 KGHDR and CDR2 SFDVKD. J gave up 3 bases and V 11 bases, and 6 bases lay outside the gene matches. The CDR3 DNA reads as TGTGCCATGTCGGGACAGATCTACAATGAGCAGTTCTTC. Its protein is CAMSGQIYNEQFF.

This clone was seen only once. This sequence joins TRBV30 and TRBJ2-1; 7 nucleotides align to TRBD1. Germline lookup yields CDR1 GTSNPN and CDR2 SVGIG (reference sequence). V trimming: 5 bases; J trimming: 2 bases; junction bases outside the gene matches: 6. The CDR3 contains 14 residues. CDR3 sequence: CAWDRTGPYNEQFF. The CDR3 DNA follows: TGTGCCTGGGATCGGACAGGTCCCTACAATGAGCAGTTCTTC.

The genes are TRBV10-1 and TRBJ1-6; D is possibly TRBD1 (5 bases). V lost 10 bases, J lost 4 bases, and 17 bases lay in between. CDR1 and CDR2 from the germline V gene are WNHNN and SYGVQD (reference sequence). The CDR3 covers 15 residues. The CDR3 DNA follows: TGCGCCAACCGTCTCTTAGGGGCTTATAATTCACCCCTCCACTTT. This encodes CANRLLGAYNSPLHF.

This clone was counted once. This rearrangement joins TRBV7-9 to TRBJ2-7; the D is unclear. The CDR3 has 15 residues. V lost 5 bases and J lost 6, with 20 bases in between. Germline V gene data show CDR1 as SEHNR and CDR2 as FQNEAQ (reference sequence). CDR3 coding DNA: TGTGCCAGCAGCCCAACTGCCCGGGCCCTGGGCGAGCAGTACTTC. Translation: CASSPTARALGEQYF.

CDR3 nucleotide sequence: TGTGCCAGCAGCTCCCGCCCACCAGGGAATCAAGGTGAAGCTTTCTTT. Its protein is CASSSRPPGNQGEAFF. The chain links TRBV11-3 to TRBJ1-1; a possible D gene is TRBD1 (5 bases). The V gene lost 4 bases and the J gene lost 7 bases, with 22 bases spanning the gap. CDR3 length: 16 amino acids. In germline, CDR1 is SGHNT, CDR2 YENEEA.

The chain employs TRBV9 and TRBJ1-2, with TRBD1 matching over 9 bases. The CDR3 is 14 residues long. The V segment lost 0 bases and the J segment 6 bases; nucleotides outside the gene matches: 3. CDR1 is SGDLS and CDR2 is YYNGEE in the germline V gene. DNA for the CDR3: TGTGCCAGCAGCGTAGTGGGACAGGGCGATGGCTACACCTTC. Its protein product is CASSVVGQGDGYTF.